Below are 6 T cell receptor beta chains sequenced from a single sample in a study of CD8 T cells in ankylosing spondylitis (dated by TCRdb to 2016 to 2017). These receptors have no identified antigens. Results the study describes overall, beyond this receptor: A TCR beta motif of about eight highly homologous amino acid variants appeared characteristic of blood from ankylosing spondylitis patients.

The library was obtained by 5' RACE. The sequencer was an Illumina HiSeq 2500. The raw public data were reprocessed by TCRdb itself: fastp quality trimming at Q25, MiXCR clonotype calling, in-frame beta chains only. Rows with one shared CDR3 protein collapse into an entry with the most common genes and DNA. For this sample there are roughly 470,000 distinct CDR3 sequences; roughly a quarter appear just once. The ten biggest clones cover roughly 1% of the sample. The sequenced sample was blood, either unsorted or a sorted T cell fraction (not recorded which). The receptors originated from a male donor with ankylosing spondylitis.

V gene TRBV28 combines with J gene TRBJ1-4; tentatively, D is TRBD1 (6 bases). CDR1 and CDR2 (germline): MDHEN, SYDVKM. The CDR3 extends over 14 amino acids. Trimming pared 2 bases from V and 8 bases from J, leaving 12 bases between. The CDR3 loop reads CASSLGGTGEKLFF. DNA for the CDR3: TGTGCCAGCAGTTTAGGTGGCACAGGGGAAAAACTGTTTTTT.

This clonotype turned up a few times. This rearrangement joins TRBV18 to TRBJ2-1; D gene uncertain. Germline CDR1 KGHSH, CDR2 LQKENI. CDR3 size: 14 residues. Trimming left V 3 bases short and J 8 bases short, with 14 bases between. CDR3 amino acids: CASSPRIGIDEQFF. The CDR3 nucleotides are TGTGCCAGCTCACCTCGGATAGGTATAGATGAGCAGTTCTTC.

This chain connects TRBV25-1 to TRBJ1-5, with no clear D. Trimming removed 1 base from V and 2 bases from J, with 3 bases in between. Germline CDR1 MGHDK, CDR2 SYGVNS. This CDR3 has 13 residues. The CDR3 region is CASSEWGNQPQHF. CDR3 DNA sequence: TGTGCCAGCAGTGAATGGGGCAATCAGCCCCAGCATTTT.

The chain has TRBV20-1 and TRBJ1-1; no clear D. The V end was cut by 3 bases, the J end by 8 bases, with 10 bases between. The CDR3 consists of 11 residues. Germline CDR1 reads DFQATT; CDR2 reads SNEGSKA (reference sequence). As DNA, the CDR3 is TGCAGTGCTAGCCCCATAGTGGAAGCTTTCTTT. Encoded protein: CSASPIVEAFF.

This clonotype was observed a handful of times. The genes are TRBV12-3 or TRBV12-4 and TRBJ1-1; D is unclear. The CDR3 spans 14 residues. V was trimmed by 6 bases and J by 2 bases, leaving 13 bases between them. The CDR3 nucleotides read TGTGCCAGCAGGACGGTGAGGCTAAACACTGAAGCTTTCTTT. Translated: CASRTVRLNTEAFF.

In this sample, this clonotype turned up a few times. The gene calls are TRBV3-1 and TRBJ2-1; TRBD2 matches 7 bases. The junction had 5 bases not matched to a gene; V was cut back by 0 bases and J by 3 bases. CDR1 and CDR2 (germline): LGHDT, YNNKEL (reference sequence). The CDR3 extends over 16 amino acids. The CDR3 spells CASSQDLPSGYNEQFF. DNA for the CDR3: TGTGCCAGCAGCCAAGATCTTCCTAGCGGCTACAATGAGCAGTTCTTC.